These 28 T cell receptor beta chains were sequenced from one sample in a study of cytomegalovirus exposure and HLA in healthy donors. The primer mix had 60 Vbeta and 13 Jbeta primers. Repertoires were generated with immunoSEQ multiplex PCR, while TCRdb's copy carries only in-frame clones and drops some. The sample includes 150,000 or so clones, approximately 81% seen only once; the top ten take 0.7% to 0.95%. Material: PBMCs. The receptors stem from a woman aged 18 to 35 in good health and CMV-seronegative.

In nucleotides, the CDR3 is TGCGCCAGCAGCCTACGAACAGGGGGCAGGTACAATGAGCAGTTCTTC. Translating it yields CASSLRTGGRYNEQFF. This sequence joins TRBV5-1 and TRBJ2-1; 9 nucleotides match TRBD1. The length of the CDR3 is 16 residues. Trimming took 4 bases from V and 4 from J; bases not matched to a gene: 9. Germline lookup yields CDR1 SGHRS and CDR2 YFSETQ. Filled out from reference TRBV5-1 and TRBJ2-1, the complete variable domain reads KAGVTQTPRYLIKTRGQQVTLSCSPISGHRSVSWYQQTPGQGLQFLFEYFSETQRNKGNFPGRFSGRQFSNSRSEMNVSTLELGDSALYLCASSLRTGGRYNEQFFGPGTRLTVL.

This clone was seen only once. CDR3 nucleotide sequence: TGTGCCAGCAGGGTGGGACTAGCGGGAGCCAATGAGCAGTTCTTC. Translated: CASRVGLAGANEQFF. V gene TRBV6-5 combines with J gene TRBJ2-1; 14 bases are a match to TRBD2. The germline CDR1 and CDR2 sequences are MNHEY and SVGAGI. Trimming took 6 bases from V and 6 from J; bases not matched to a gene: 4. This CDR3 is 15 amino acids long.

Only one count was recorded for this clone. The CDR3 sequence: CASSRNDRVDEQFF. CDR3 DNA sequence: TGTGCCAGCTCACGCAATGACAGGGTCGATGAGCAGTTCTTC. V usage is TRBV18 and J usage is TRBJ2-1; 7 nucleotides agree with TRBD1. The germline gives CDR1 KGHSH, CDR2 LQKENI. Unmatched junction bases numbered 8, after V lost 4 bases and J lost 8 bases. The CDR3 extends over 14 amino acids.

The rearrangement joins TRBV29-1 to TRBJ2-7; D ambiguous. This CDR3 is built from 11 residues. The V end was cut by 1 base, the J end by 3 bases, with 4 bases between. Germline-derived CDR1 and CDR2 are SQVTM and ANQGSEA. The chain's CDR3 is CSVEGSYEQYF. In DNA form, the CDR3 reads TGCAGCGTTGAAGGCAGCTACGAGCAGTACTTC.

V is TRBV4-1 and J is TRBJ2-3; maybe TRBD2 (7 bases). Germline assignment: CDR1 MGHRA and CDR2 YSYEKL. The V gene lost 4 bases and the J gene lost 1 base, with 15 bases spanning the gap. The CDR3 is 16 amino acids. CDR3 sequence: CASSRRGEGGTDTQYF. The CDR3 region has the DNA TGCGCCAGCAGCCGTAGGGGGGAGGGCGGCACAGATACGCAGTATTTT.

The chain combines TRBV15 with TRBJ2-3, with D possibly being TRBD2 (6 bases). Per the germline V gene, CDR1 is LNHNV and CDR2 is YYDKDF (reference sequence). The CDR3 is 17 residues long. Trimming removed 5 bases from V and 2 bases from J, with 20 bases in between. The CDR3 DNA sequence: TGTGCCACCAGCGCGGGTAGGAGGGCACTTTCCACAGATACGCAGTATTTT. Protein sequence: CATSAGRRALSTDTQYF.

V gene TRBV10-3 combines with J gene TRBJ2-1; D may be TRBD1 (6 bases). Deletions cut 2 bases from V and 6 bases from J, with 14 bases between. Germline CDR1 and CDR2: ENHRY and SYGVKD. The CDR3 totals 15 residues. The DNA for the CDR3 is TGTGCCATCAGTGAGAGGTGGGAAGGGGGCAATGAGCAGTTCTTC. It encodes CAISERWEGGNEQFF.

CDR3 sequence (DNA): TGCGCCAGCAGCCTCCCGAGACTAGCGGGAGTTGGTCAAGAGACCCAGTACTTC. Translation gives CASSLPRLAGVGQETQYF. J is TRBJ2-5 and V is TRBV5-1; 12 bases map to TRBD2. The CDR3 spans 18 residues. Germline V gene lookup returns CDR1 SGHRS and CDR2 YFSETQ. After removal of 4 bases from V and 2 bases from J, the junction contained 12 bases not matched to a gene.

The chain links TRBV7-2 to TRBJ2-1; D possibly corresponds to TRBD2 (6 bases). Deletions cut 3 bases from V and 2 bases from J, with 8 bases between. This CDR3 has 14 amino acids. The germline V gene has CDR1 SGHTA and CDR2 FQGNSA. This CDR3 is CASSLGGTYNEQFF. In DNA, the CDR3 is TGTGCCAGCAGCTTGGGGGGAACCTACAATGAGCAGTTCTTC.

The chain combines TRBV29-1 with TRBJ2-1; possible D gene TRBD2, 5 bases. Germline V gene lookup returns CDR1 SQVTM and CDR2 ANQGSEA. V was cut by 4 bases and J by 5 bases, with 12 bases left in between. The CDR3 contains 13 residues. The CDR3 reads CSVVGGWNNEQFF. In DNA form, the CDR3 reads TGCAGCGTTGTAGGCGGGTGGAACAATGAGCAGTTCTTC.

This chain uses TRBV6-5 with TRBJ2-1, with 12 bases matching TRBD1. The CDR3 covers 15 residues. V shed 6 bases, J shed 9 bases, and the junction held 9 bases outside the gene matches. Germline V gene sequence: CDR1 MNHEY, CDR2 SVGAGI. The CDR3 loop is CASSQRRDRGREQFF. In DNA form, the CDR3 reads TGTGCCAGCAGCCAACGCCGGGACAGGGGGCGTGAGCAGTTCTTC.

The J gene is TRBJ2-5, the V gene TRBV30; the match to TRBD2 covers 14 bases. Trimming removed 5 bases from V and 5 bases from J; junction bases left unmatched: 10. There are 16 residues in the CDR3. Germline V lookup: CDR1 GTSNPN, CDR2 SVGIG (reference sequence). CDR3 loop: CAWGSGLAGGGETQYF. The CDR3 DNA is TGTGCCTGGGGCTCAGGACTAGCGGGAGGTGGCGAGACCCAGTACTTC.

The J gene is TRBJ2-7, the V gene TRBV4-1; 15 positions match TRBD2. Germline lookup yields CDR1 MGHRA and CDR2 YSYEKL. The CDR3 has 18 amino acids. Trimming cost V 2 bases and J 5 bases; bases outside gene matches: 10. The CDR3: CASSQTGTSGRKRDEQYF. The DNA for the CDR3 is TGCGCCAGCAGCCAAACCGGGACTAGCGGGAGGAAGCGGGACGAGCAGTACTTC.

The J gene is TRBJ2-7, the V gene TRBV2; D is possibly TRBD1 (5 bases). V lost 4 bases and J 5 bases, leaving 12 bases between the germline ends. Germline CDR1 reads SNHLY; CDR2 reads FYNNEI. This CDR3 has 13 amino acids. The CDR3 coding sequence is TGTGCCAGCAGTGGGCAGGGCAGCCACGAGCAGTACTTC. Encoded protein: CASSGQGSHEQYF. Together with reference TRBV2 and TRBJ2-7, the CDR3 gives the full variable domain: EPEVTQTPSHQVTQMGQEVILRCVPISNHLYFYWYRQILGQKVEFLVSFYNNEISEKSEIFDDQFSVERPDGSNFTLKIRSTKLEDSAMYFCASSGQGSHEQYFGPGTRLTVT.

Concerning this clone: Other DNA sequences from this sample encode an identical CDR3 as well. This rearrangement joins TRBV4-1 to TRBJ2-7; the D is unclear. The V and J ends lost 3 bases and 7 bases respectively, with 13 bases between them. The CDR3 length is 13 residues. The germline CDR1 and CDR2 sequences are MGHRA and YSYEKL. Written as DNA, the CDR3 is TGCGCCAGCAGCCAGCTGGTCCGAGGTGAGCAGTACTTC. As protein: CASSQLVRGEQYF.

The rearrangement uses TRBV28 and TRBJ1-3, with 7 bases matching TRBD1. The germline V gene has CDR1 MDHEN and CDR2 SYDVKM. V lost 3 bases and J lost 0; bases outside the gene matches: 2. The CDR3 length is 15 residues. The CDR3 here is CASSLTGNSGNTIYF. CDR3 in DNA: TGTGCCAGCAGTTTGACAGGGAACTCTGGAAACACCATATATTTT.

The CDR3 is CASSLVPGQGAGGPQETQYF. The CDR3, as DNA: TGCGCCAGCAGCCTAGTGCCGGGACAGGGGGCGGGAGGGCCCCAAGAGACCCAGTACTTC. V and J are TRBV5-1 and TRBJ2-5; TRBD1 matches 12 bases. CDR1 and CDR2 from the germline V gene are SGHRS and YFSETQ. The CDR3 is 20 residues long. The V gene end was trimmed by 4 bases and the J gene end by 1 base; junction bases not matched to a gene: 17.

J is TRBJ1-6 and V is TRBV9; tentative D call: TRBD1 (5 bases). The germline gives CDR1 SGDLS, CDR2 YYNGEE. V was pared by 0 bases and J by 5 bases, with 9 bases between. This CDR3 contains 15 residues. This CDR3 is CASSVGGRHNSPLHF. CDR3 DNA sequence: TGTGCCAGCAGCGTAGGGGGCCGGCATAATTCACCCCTCCACTTT.

The chain uses TRBV28 and TRBJ2-7; possibly TRBD2 for D (6 bases). V was cut by 4 bases and J by 6 bases, with 16 bases left in between. The CDR3 runs to 14 residues. In germline, CDR1 is MDHEN, CDR2 SYDVKM. CDR3 in amino acids: CASSSPRRGGEQYF. The CDR3 DNA is TGTGCCAGCAGTTCCCCGAGGAGGGGTGGCGAGCAGTACTTC.

The rearrangement joins TRBV15 to TRBJ2-1; TRBD1 aligns across 8 bases. The germline CDR1 and CDR2 sequences are LNHNV and YYDKDF (reference sequence). The CDR3 runs 14 residues. After removal of 9 bases from V and 6 bases from J, the junction contained 10 bases not matched to a gene. The CDR3 bases are TGTGCCACGGCTGCCGGGACAGGTTCCAATGAGCAGTTCTTC. As protein: CATAAGTGSNEQFF. Full variable domain (outside the CDR3, taken from reference TRBV15 and TRBJ2-1): DAMVIQNPRYQVTQFGKPVTLSCSQTLNHNVMYWYQQKSSQAPKLLFHYYDKDFNNEADTPDNFQSRRPNTSFCFLDIRSPGLGDTAMYLCATAAGTGSNEQFFGPGTRLTVL.

J is TRBJ2-7 and V is TRBV11-1; D call uncertain. This CDR3 spans 13 amino acids. The V gene lost 3 bases and the J gene lost 2 bases, with 8 bases spanning the gap. Germline CDR1 and CDR2: SGHAT and FQDESV (reference sequence). The CDR3, as DNA: TGTGCCAGCAGCTTTCCAGCGACCTACGAGCAGTACTTC. This sequence encodes CASSFPATYEQYF.

The chain combines TRBV11-2 with TRBJ2-7; 10 positions agree with TRBD2. Looked up from germline, CDR1 is SGHAT and CDR2 is FQNNGV. The CDR3 is 14 amino acids. The J segment lost 6 bases and the V segment lost 5 bases, leaving 7 bases of the junction unmatched. The CDR3 nucleotides are TGTGCCAGCAGCATCCGACTAGCGGGCGGCGAGCAGTACTTC. Translating it yields CASSIRLAGGEQYF.

The chain couples TRBV6-1 to TRBJ2-1; maybe TRBD1 (5 bases). The CDR3 runs 13 residues. Trimming removed 7 bases from V and 10 bases from J, with 17 bases in between. Germline CDR1 reads MNHNS; CDR2 reads SASEGT. Here the CDR3 reads CASTHRRLGEQFF. The CDR3 DNA reads TGTGCCAGCACCCACAGGCGGCTGGGGGAGCAGTTCTTC.

The chain carries TRBV5-6 and TRBJ1-1, with 8 bases fitting TRBD1. V was clipped by 2 bases and J by 4 bases; unmatched bases: 10. CDR3 length: 16 residues. Germline V lookup: CDR1 SGHDT, CDR2 YYEEEE. The CDR3: CASSFIGTGKGTEAFF. CDR3 in DNA: TGTGCCAGCAGCTTTATAGGGACAGGCAAGGGCACTGAAGCTTTCTTT.

The sample holds a few counts of this clone. The chain links TRBV18 to TRBJ2-7; 8 positions match TRBD1. With V trimmed by 6 bases and J by 1 base, 2 bases remained unmatched. The length of the CDR3 is 13 residues. Germline assignment: CDR1 KGHSH and CDR2 LQKENI. CDR3 coding DNA: TGTGCCAGCTCCAGGGACAGGTCCTACGAGCAGTACTTC. Residues: CASSRDRSYEQYF.

This clone turned up a few times. The chain uses TRBV6-1 and TRBJ2-7; the match to TRBD1 covers 8 bases. Trimming took 8 bases from V and 4 from J; bases not matched to a gene: 10. The CDR3 contains 14 residues. Germline V gene lookup returns CDR1 MNHNS and CDR2 SASEGT. The CDR3 coding sequence is TGTGCCAGCGTTAACCGGGACAGGATTTACGAGCAGTACTTC. Amino acids: CASVNRDRIYEQYF.

The chain employs TRBV10-3 and TRBJ2-5; 7 bases align to TRBD1. The CDR3 consists of 14 residues. V lost 5 bases and J lost 6; bases outside the gene matches: 9. Per germline, CDR1 ENHRY and CDR2 SYGVKD. The CDR3 region has the DNA TGTGCCATCAGTCAGACAGGGATTGAGAAGACCCAGTACTTC. The encoded protein is CAISQTGIEKTQYF.

This chain joins TRBV5-1 and TRBJ1-4; unclear D gene. Trimming removed 0 bases from V and 7 bases from J, with 7 bases in between. CDR3 length: 13 amino acids. The germline gives CDR1 SGHRS, CDR2 YFSETQ. CDR3 nucleotides: TGCGCCAGCAGCTTGGCCCCCGGTGAAAAACTGTTTTTT. Residues: CASSLAPGEKLFF.